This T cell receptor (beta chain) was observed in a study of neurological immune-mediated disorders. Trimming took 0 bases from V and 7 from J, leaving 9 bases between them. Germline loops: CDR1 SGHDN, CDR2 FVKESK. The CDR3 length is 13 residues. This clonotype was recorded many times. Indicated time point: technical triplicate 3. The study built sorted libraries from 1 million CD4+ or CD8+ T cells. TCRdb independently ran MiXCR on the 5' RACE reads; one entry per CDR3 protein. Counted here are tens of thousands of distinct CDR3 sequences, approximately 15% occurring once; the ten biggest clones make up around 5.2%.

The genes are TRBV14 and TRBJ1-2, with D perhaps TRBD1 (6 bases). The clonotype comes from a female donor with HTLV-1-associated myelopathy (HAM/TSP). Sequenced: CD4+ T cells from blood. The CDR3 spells CASSQDWGAGYTF. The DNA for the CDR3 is TGTGCCAGCAGCCAAGACTGGGGGGCTGGCTACACCTTC.